This T cell receptor (beta chain) was found in a study of cytomegalovirus exposure and HLA in healthy donors. General study results and limits: Presence/absence analyses treated sequencing depth as roughly uniform across donors. Cytomegalovirus-associated status was assigned to fewer than 200 TCR beta chains.

The PCR made use of 60 Vbeta and 13 Jbeta primers. The data were produced by immunoSEQ multiplex PCR, yet TCRdb's version contains in-frame clones alone and is incomplete. The table records 150,000 to 200,000 clones, around two thirds of them present only once. Donors sampled were nominally healthy, though unrecorded immune exposures were likely. Comments on this clone: The antigen is unknown.

Trimming cost V 3 bases and J 5 bases, with 11 bases left between them. CDR3 length equals 14 residues. CDR1 and CDR2 (germline): SGHAT, FQNNGV. V and J are TRBV11-2 and TRBJ1-5; the D gene is possibly TRBD1 (6 bases). The material sequenced was PBMCs. The source of this sequence is a man aged 35-49 years in good health and CMV-seronegative. In nucleotides, the CDR3 is TGTGCCAGCAGCTTCGGGGCAGGGGATCAGCCCCAGCATTTT. It codes for CASSFGAGDQPQHF. The entire variable domain, with the rest obtained from reference TRBV11-2 and TRBJ1-5, is as follows: EAGVAQSPRYKIIEKRQSVAFWCNPISGHATLYWYQQILGQGPKLLIQFQNNGVVDDSQLPKDRFSAERLKGVDSTLKIQPAKLEDSAVYLCASSFGAGDQPQHFGDGTRLSIL.